This TCR beta chain was captured by sequencing in a study of Ad26.COV2.S vaccination and SARS-CoV-2 variants. Study-level background: Each vaccinee took Ad26.COV2.S intramuscularly, once or twice 56 days apart.

Treatment specified: some 19 received Ad26.COV2.S at low or high dose, single or two shots; 5 received placebo; per-sample allocation not given. Sampling happened 63 days after the first vaccine or placebo injection. Worth noting for this clone: Its antigen is currently unknown.

Profiled with immunoSEQ multiplex PCR; TCRdb holds only in-frame clones, not every one. The sample has approximately 300,000 clones; around four fifths are singletons. The CDR3 spans 15 residues. The germline CDR1 and CDR2 sequences are SGHKS and YYEKEE (reference sequence). V lost 5 bases to trimming and J lost 9 bases, with 18 bases between them. General observations from the study: An underestimation of total T cell responses may have resulted from the TCR breadth and depth analyses.

The chain recombines TRBV5-5 with TRBJ1-6; D might be TRBD1 (6 bases). The sequencing used peripheral blood, collected in a trial of Ad26.COV2.S vaccine versus placebo. The receptor was isolated from a person aged 18-65 years who received the Ad26.COV2.S COVID-19 vaccine or a placebo. The CDR3 bases are TGTGCCAGCAGGAGCTGGGGGGGGCCGGGTTCACCCCTCCACTTT. This encodes CASRSWGGPGSPLHF.